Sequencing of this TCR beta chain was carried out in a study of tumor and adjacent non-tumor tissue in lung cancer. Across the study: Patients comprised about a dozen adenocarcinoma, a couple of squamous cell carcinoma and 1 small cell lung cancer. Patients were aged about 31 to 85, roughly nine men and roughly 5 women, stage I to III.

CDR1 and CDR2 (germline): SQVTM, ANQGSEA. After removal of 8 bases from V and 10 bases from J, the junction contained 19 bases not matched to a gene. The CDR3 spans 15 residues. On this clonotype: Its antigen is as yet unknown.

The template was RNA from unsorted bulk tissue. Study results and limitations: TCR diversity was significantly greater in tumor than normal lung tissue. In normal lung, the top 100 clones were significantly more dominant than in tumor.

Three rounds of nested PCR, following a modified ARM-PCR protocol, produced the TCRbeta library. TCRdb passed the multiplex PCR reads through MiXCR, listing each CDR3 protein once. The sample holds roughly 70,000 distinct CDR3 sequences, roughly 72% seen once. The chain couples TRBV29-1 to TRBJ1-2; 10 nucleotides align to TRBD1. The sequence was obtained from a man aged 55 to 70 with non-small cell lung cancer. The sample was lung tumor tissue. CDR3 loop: CSPLIRQGALGDYTF. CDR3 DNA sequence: TGCAGCCCCTTAATCCGACAGGGGGCTTTAGGAGACTACACCTTC.